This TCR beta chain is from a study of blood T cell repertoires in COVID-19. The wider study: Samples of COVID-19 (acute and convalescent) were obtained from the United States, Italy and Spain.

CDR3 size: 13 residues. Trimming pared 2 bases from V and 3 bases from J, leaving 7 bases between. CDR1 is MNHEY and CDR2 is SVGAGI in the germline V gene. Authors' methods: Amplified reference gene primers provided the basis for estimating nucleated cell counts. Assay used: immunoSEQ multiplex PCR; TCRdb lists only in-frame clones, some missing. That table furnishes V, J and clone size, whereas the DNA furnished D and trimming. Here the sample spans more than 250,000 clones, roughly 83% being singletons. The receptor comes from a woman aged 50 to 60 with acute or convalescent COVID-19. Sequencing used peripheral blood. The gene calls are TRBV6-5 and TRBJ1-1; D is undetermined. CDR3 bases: TGTGCCAGCAGTTACCGACTGGACACTGAAGCTTTCTTT. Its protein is CASSYRLDTEAFF.